Presented here are 23 T cell receptor beta chains from one specimen sequenced in a study of blood T cell repertoires in COVID-19 (dated by TCRdb to about 2020). The library came from the immunoSEQ multiplex PCR assay. Entries here come from immuneACCESS through TCRdb and include only in-frame sequences with V and J called. Some clones fail to appear in such tables; in the studies checked, an unresolved V gene covers under half of the shortfall, and the cause of the remainder is unknown. This sample has roughly 110,000 clones in its table, and around 78% of those were observed once. The ten top clones hold 6.2% of the sample. The material sequenced was peripheral blood. The receptors shown here come from a man of 80 years or more with COVID-19, enrolled during active disease.

V gene TRBV7-9 combines with J gene TRBJ2-5, with a weak D call TRBD2 (7 bases). The CDR3 is 15 residues long. CDR1 and CDR2 (germline): SEHNR, FQNEAQ (reference sequence). V lost 2 bases and J lost 5, with 15 bases in between. CDR3 in DNA: TGTGCCAGCAGCTTAAGGGGGGACTATCGGGAGACCCAGTACTTC. As protein: CASSLRGDYRETQYF.

CDR3: CASSPRDILNTEAFF. In DNA, the CDR3 is TGTGCCAGCAGTCCCCGGGACATCTTGAACACTGAAGCTTTCTTT. The chain recombines TRBV28 with TRBJ1-1; tentative D call: TRBD1 (6 bases). This CDR3 has 15 amino acids. The V gene's germline CDR1 is MDHEN and CDR2 SYDVKM. Trimming removed 5 bases from V and 0 bases from J, with 13 bases in between.

The V gene is TRBV7-8, the J gene TRBJ2-1, with 8 bases matching TRBD2. Germline V CDR1 and CDR2: SGHVS, FQNEAQ. There are 17 residues in the CDR3. Losses at the gene ends were 4 bases for V and 9 bases for J; bases not matched to a gene: 17. In DNA, the CDR3 is TGTGCCAGCAGCTCCATGTCTCTGAGCGGGAGTTCTGGTGAGCAGTTCTTC. Translation: CASSSMSLSGSSGEQFF.

This sequence joins TRBV3-1 (or the pseudogene TRBV3-2) and TRBJ1-4; 10 bases fit TRBD1. The CDR3 length is 14 residues. Germline V lookup: CDR1 LGHDT, CDR2 YNNKEL (reference sequence). The J segment lost 7 bases and the V segment lost 4 bases, leaving 3 bases of the junction unmatched. CDR3 nucleotide sequence: TGTGCCAGCAGCCTCGGGACAGGGGCTGAAAAACTGTTTTTT. Its protein product is CASSLGTGAEKLFF.

V is TRBV27 and J is TRBJ1-2; a possible D gene is TRBD1 (5 bases). The CDR3 is 14 residues long. In germline, CDR1 is MNHEY, CDR2 SMNVEV (reference sequence). Trimming stripped 3 bases from V and 1 base from J, with 9 bases between. The CDR3 spells CASSFQGSNYGYTF. The CDR3 DNA follows: TGTGCCAGCAGTTTTCAGGGTAGTAACTATGGCTACACCTTC.

The chain uses TRBV6-5 and TRBJ2-7; a weak D match, TRBD2 (6 bases). The length of the CDR3 is 15 residues. Trimming pared 0 bases from V and 2 bases from J, leaving 11 bases between. The germline V gene has CDR1 MNHEY and CDR2 SVGAGI. In DNA form, the CDR3 reads TGTGCCAGCAGTTACTCGGCCGGGGGAGCCTACGAGCAGTACTTC. Protein product: CASSYSAGGAYEQYF.

The chain couples TRBV7-3 to TRBJ1-2, with 9 bases aligning to TRBD1. The CDR3 is 14 residues long. Germline V lookup: CDR1 SGHTA, CDR2 FQGTGA. Unmatched junction bases numbered 6, after V lost 5 bases and J lost 5 bases. The CDR3 loop is CASSPNGQGYGYTF. The CDR3 coding sequence is TGTGCCAGCAGCCCCAACGGACAGGGGTATGGCTACACCTTC. The full variable domain, its missing parts supplied by reference TRBV7-3 and TRBJ1-2, is GAGVSQTPSNKVTEKGKYVELRCDPISGHTALYWYRQSLGQGPEFLIYFQGTGAADDSGLPNDRFFAVRPEGSVSTLKIQRTERGDSAVYLCASSPNGQGYGYTFGSGTRLTVV.

The CDR3 DNA is TGTGCCAGCAGCTTAGAACCCATTTTGAGCTCCTATAATTCACCCCTCCACTTT. It encodes CASSLEPILSSYNSPLHF. This rearrangement joins TRBV7-6 to TRBJ1-6; the D is unclear. Trimming cost V 1 base and J 0 bases, with 13 bases left between them. The germline gives CDR1 SGHVS, CDR2 FNYEAQ. This CDR3 has 18 amino acids.

V usage is TRBV9 and J usage is TRBJ2-5, with 7 bases aligning to TRBD2. The V and J ends lost 0 bases and 4 bases, in that order; junction bases with no gene match: 9. This CDR3 has 16 amino acids. CDR1 and CDR2 from the germline V gene are SGDLS and YYNGEE. The CDR3 region has the DNA TGTGCCAGCAGCGTAGGTTGGCGGGAGTCTTCAGAGACCCAGTACTTC. This sequence encodes CASSVGWRESSETQYF.

This sequence joins TRBV11-3 and TRBJ1-2; 7 bases align to TRBD1. The trim removed 0 bases at V and 9 bases at J, leaving 16 bases unmatched. The length of the CDR3 is 17 residues. The germline CDR1 and CDR2 sequences are SGHNT and YENEEA. CDR3 DNA sequence: TGTGCCAGCAGCTTAGATTTCAGACCGGGACAGAATTGGTGCTACACCTTC. Amino acid sequence: CASSLDFRPGQNWCYTF. Full variable domain (missing parts from reference TRBV11-3 and TRBJ1-2): EAGVVQSPRYKIIEKKQPVAFWCNPISGHNTLYWYLQNLGQGPELLIRYENEEAVDDSQLPKDRFSAERLKGVDSTLKIQPAELGDSAVYLCASSLDFRPGQNWCYTFGSGTRLTVV.

In its sample, this clone was seen a few times. The rearrangement joins TRBV28 to TRBJ2-7, with 9 nucleotides matching TRBD2. The J segment lost 3 bases and the V segment lost 4 bases, leaving 7 bases of the junction unmatched. In germline, CDR1 is MDHEN, CDR2 SYDVKM. There are 15 residues in the CDR3. The CDR3 bases are TGTGCCAGCAGTTCCACCGGGACTAGCAACTACGAGCAGTACTTC. Encoded protein: CASSSTGTSNYEQYF. Full variable domain (remainder filled in from reference TRBV28 and TRBJ2-7): DVKVTQSSRYLVKRTGEKVFLECVQDMDHENMFWYRQDPGLGLRLIYFSYDVKMKEKGDIPEGYSVSREKKERFSLILESASTNQTSMYLCASSSTGTSNYEQYFGPGTRLTVT.

The V call is TRBV11-2, the J call TRBJ1-6; unclear D gene. Germline loops: CDR1 SGHAT, CDR2 FQNNGV. The V end lost 3 bases, the J end lost 7 bases, and 4 bases lay between the germline ends. The CDR3 runs 12 residues. The CDR3 DNA reads TGTGCCAGCAGCTTCGGGAATTCACCCCTCCACTTT. Translating it yields CASSFGNSPLHF. The full variable domain, rest sourced from reference TRBV11-2 and TRBJ1-6, is EAGVAQSPRYKIIEKRQSVAFWCNPISGHATLYWYQQILGQGPKLLIQFQNNGVVDDSQLPKDRFSAERLKGVDSTLKIQPAKLEDSAVYLCASSFGNSPLHFGNGTRLTVT.

There are a few counts of this clone. The chain links TRBV10-3 to TRBJ2-7; 10 nucleotides agree with TRBD2. Germline loops: CDR1 ENHRY, CDR2 SYGVKD. V shed 8 bases and J 2 bases; nucleotides not matched to a gene: 6. CDR3 length: 14 amino acids. The DNA of the CDR3 is TGTGCCATCCGTCGGACTAGCGGTACCTACGAGCAGTACTTC. It encodes CAIRRTSGTYEQYF.

This clone has just a few counts. The chain links TRBV11-1 to TRBJ2-3, with a possible D match to TRBD1 (6 bases). The germline CDR1 and CDR2 sequences are SGHAT and FQDESV (reference sequence). Trimming left V 5 bases short and J 6 bases short, with 21 bases between. The CDR3 contains 16 residues. This chain's CDR3 is CASSPEDSFMGDTQYF. The CDR3 region has the DNA TGTGCCAGCAGCCCCGAGGACAGCTTCATGGGGGATACGCAGTATTTT.

The chain uses TRBV7-2 and TRBJ1-1; TRBD1 is a possible D gene (6 bases). V was pared by 4 bases and J by 7 bases, with 16 bases between. The CDR3 is 14 amino acids. From germline, CDR1 is SGHTA and CDR2 FQGNSA. DNA for the CDR3: TGTGCCAGCAGCTGGCCCGGGAGGGGGATTGAAGCTTTCTTT. Protein product: CASSWPGRGIEAFF.

CDR3 sequence: CAISESRRVYGYTF. Written as DNA, the CDR3 is TGTGCCATCAGTGAGTCTCGCAGGGTCTATGGCTACACCTTC. J is TRBJ1-2 and V is TRBV10-3; D possibly corresponds to TRBD1 (5 bases). Germline CDR1 is ENHRY and CDR2 is SYGVKD. This CDR3 comprises 14 residues. Trimming took off 0 bases at V and 4 bases at J, with 9 bases between the two ends.

The gene calls are TRBV6-5 and TRBJ2-1, with 7 nucleotides matching TRBD1. Germline trimming cut 6 bases from V and 8 bases from J; bases unmatched to any gene: 10. CDR3 length: 14 amino acids. The germline CDR1 and CDR2 sequences are MNHEY and SVGAGI. CDR3 nucleotide sequence: TGTGCCAGCAGACCCTCGACAGGGAAGGATGAGCAGTTCTTC. It specifies CASRPSTGKDEQFF.

The chain links TRBV28 to TRBJ2-6; 10 bases fit TRBD2. The V gene's germline CDR1 is MDHEN and CDR2 SYDVKM. V dropped 4 bases and J dropped 3; count of bases not matched to a gene: 12. The CDR3 contains 19 residues. The CDR3 DNA is TGTGCCAGCAGTTCCCTAGCTAGCGGGAGTCTTGGTGGGGCCAACGTCCTGACTTTC. Translated: CASSSLASGSLGGANVLTF.

This CDR3 is CASSVVGQGINEQYF. CDR3 bases: TGTGCCAGCAGCGTAGTGGGACAGGGTATCAACGAGCAGTACTTC. This sequence joins TRBV9 and TRBJ2-7; 9 nucleotides line up with TRBD1. CDR3 length equals 15 residues. V was clipped by 0 bases and J by 5 bases; unmatched bases: 6. The germline CDR1 and CDR2 sequences are SGDLS and YYNGEE.

The V call is TRBV14, the J call TRBJ2-5; perhaps TRBD1 as D (6 bases). The CDR3 consists of 17 residues. CDR1 is SGHDN, CDR2 FVKESK, per germline. Trimming left V 5 bases short and J 0 bases short, with 19 bases between. The CDR3 reads CASSFDRKLGYQETQYF. DNA for the CDR3: TGTGCCAGCAGCTTTGACAGGAAATTAGGCTACCAAGAGACCCAGTACTTC.

The J gene is TRBJ2-5, the V gene TRBV2; 7 bases agree with TRBD1. This CDR3 contains 14 residues. The trim removed 6 bases at V and 2 bases at J, leaving 6 bases unmatched. The germline gives CDR1 SNHLY, CDR2 FYNNEI. In DNA form, the CDR3 reads TGTGCCAGCAGGGCCGGGACAGCTCAAGAGACCCAGTACTTC. It yields the protein CASRAGTAQETQYF.

The rearrangement joins TRBV6-1 to TRBJ1-2; no clear D gene. The germline V gene encodes CDR1 MNHNS and CDR2 SASEGT. This CDR3 region has 13 residues. Trimming took off 6 bases at V and 5 bases at J, with 13 bases between the two ends. The CDR3 coding sequence is TGTGCCAGCAGGGGGAGGGCTGTGTATGGCTACACCTTC. This sequence encodes CASRGRAVYGYTF.

V gene TRBV18 combines with J gene TRBJ2-5; TRBD2 matches at 9 bases. The CDR3 consists of 16 residues. The V segment lost 1 base and the J segment 4 bases; nucleotides outside the gene matches: 7. The germline gives CDR1 KGHSH, CDR2 LQKENI. CDR3 DNA sequence: TGTGCCAGCTCACCACAAGCTAGCGGGACTCCAGAGACCCAGTACTTC. Protein product: CASSPQASGTPETQYF. Combining the CDR3 with reference TRBV18 and TRBJ2-5 gives the whole variable domain NAGVMQNPRHLVRRRGQEARLRCSPMKGHSHVYWYRQLPEEGLKFMVYLQKENIIDESGMPKERFSAEFPKEGPSILRIQQVVRGDSAAYFCASSPQASGTPETQYFGPGTRLLVL.